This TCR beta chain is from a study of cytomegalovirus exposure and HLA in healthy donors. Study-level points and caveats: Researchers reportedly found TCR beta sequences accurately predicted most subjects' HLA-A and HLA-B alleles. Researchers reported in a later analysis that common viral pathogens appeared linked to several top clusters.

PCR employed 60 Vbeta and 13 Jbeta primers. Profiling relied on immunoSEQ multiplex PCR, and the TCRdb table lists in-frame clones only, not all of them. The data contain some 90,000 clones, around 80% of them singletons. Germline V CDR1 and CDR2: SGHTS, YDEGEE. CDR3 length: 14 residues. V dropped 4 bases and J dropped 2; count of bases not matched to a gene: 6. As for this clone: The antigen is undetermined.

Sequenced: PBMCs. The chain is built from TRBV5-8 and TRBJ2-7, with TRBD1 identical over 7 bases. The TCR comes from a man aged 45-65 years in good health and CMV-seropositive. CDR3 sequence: CASSHGQATYEQYF. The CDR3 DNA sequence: TGTGCCAGCAGCCATGGACAGGCTACCTACGAGCAGTACTTC.